This T cell receptor beta chain was sequenced in a study of T cells in Graves' hyperthyroidism and ophthalmopathy. Overall study: Peripheral blood draws took place at initial diagnosis, ahead of any treatment. Whole-study findings and limits: Most thyroid clonotypes that were expanded above 0.001 also turned up in blood. Model predictions of ophthalmopathy came a median approximately seven months before onset.

This clonotype has just a few counts. Its cognate antigen is unknown. Germline CDR1 and CDR2: SGDLS and YYNGEE. V was pared by 4 bases and J by 5 bases, with 12 bases between. The CDR3 totals 13 residues. Amplified TCR beta CDR3 regions came from RNA transcripts. In the first-round RT-PCR of the TCR CDR3, the HTBI primer set was used. One entry per CDR3 protein results from TCRdb running MiXCR on the multiplex PCR reads. The repertoire holds some 400,000 distinct CDR3 sequences, with less than 15% as singletons. Patients with uncontrolled infections, other autoimmune diseases, pregnancy or lactation were excluded.

The sample consisted of blood. The receptor was isolated from a man younger than 40 with Graves' hyperthyroidism that later progressed to Graves' ophthalmopathy. The V gene is TRBV9, the J gene TRBJ1-1; tentatively, D is TRBD1 (5 bases). CDR3 bases: TGTGCCAGCAGCCCAGGGAGGGGTACTGAAGCTTTCTTT. Amino acid sequence: CASSPGRGTEAFF.